This T cell receptor beta chain was sequenced during a study of radiation and T cells in renal cell carcinoma (dated by TCRdb to 2020 to 2021). Regarding the complete study: The samples were drawn from a clinical trial, where primary renal cell carcinomas were treated with 15 Gy of stereotactic body radiation therapy and then removed by nephrectomy 4 weeks afterward. A total of 50 to 55 samples underwent TCR beta sequencing, made up of approximately 26 tumors and about 27 peripheral blood samples. A total of 4 million to 5 million unique CDR3 nucleotide sequences, encoding 2.5 million to 3 million unique CDR3 amino acid sequences, were found across all 50 or so samples.

TCR beta libraries were generated from genomic DNA with the immunoSEQ kit, following the manufacturer's recommendations. Library preparation used a first multiplex PCR with proprietary primers, then a second PCR adding unique barcodes, with bead cleanups after each round. Each sample batch included a kit-provided positive control reaction and a negative control reaction. The final libraries underwent checking on an Agilent 4200 TapeStation D1000 ScreenTape, volumetric pooling, and quantification by qPCR. An Illumina NextSeq500 fitted with a MidOutput 150-cycle cartridge performed the sequencing, running 156 Read1 cycles and 15 Index1 cycles with the kit's custom primers. The pooled library was loaded at 1.0 pM with an approximately 18% PhiX control spike-in. Processing in the source paper ran as follows. Vendor-processed data were analyzed in R, and a clonotype was defined as all T cells sharing the same CDR3 nucleotide sequence. In the clone abundance analyses, frequencies were normalized to the 10,000 most abundant clones in each sample. Public T cell clones, which averaged fewer than five per sample, were removed prior to analysis. An abundance difference of at least 32-fold between compartments was the criterion for calling clonotypes tumor-enriched or baseline blood-enriched. Clonotypes expanded or contracted between blood time points were identified with a beta-binomial differential abundance model. The Baroni-Urbani and Buser coefficient was used to measure tumor-blood repertoire similarity, and groups were compared with two-tailed Wilcoxon tests in R. TCRdb re-hosts the immuneACCESS table, in-frame sequences only. Its copies lack some clones; in the studies checked, an unresolved V gene accounts for under half of them, and the cause for the rest is not known. V, J and clone size reflect that table, while D and trimming were determined from the DNA. A total of 140,000 to 150,000 clones appear in this sample, around 89% of them only once. Around 4% of the sample comes from the top ten.

The meaning of the sample's time point label: baseline pretreatment blood. Sample treatment or condition, as interpreted from the label and publication: 15 Gy SBRT to primary tumor, nephrectomy 4 weeks later. To follow tumor-enriched clonotypes, peripheral blood was collected serially from radiation-treated patients at baseline and again at 2 weeks and 4 weeks after SBRT. Every patient's renal cell carcinoma showed clear cell pathology. The QIAamp DNA Blood Mini Kit (Qiagen) was used to prepare genomic DNA for TCR sequencing. The analyses included just those samples that passed every quality control check. Its CDR3 holds 13 amino acids, cysteine through phenylalanine. The sequence is cut down to CDR3 DNA, 39 bases in frame from base 1. After removal of 4 bases from V and 6 bases from J, the junction retains 4 bases not matched to a gene. CDR1 and CDR2, per the germline V gene, are SGHTA and FQGNSA.

Points on this clone: Its target antigen remains unknown. Base quality data are lacking; no much larger clone is found one base away.

Study-level results and caveats: In blood, the top tumor clonotypes increased between baseline and 2 weeks post-radiation and then shrank by 4 weeks, which suggests that tumor-resident clones expanded only transiently. No pretreatment tumor biopsies were available, so the baseline intratumoral presence of clonotypes could not be determined. The single-armed trial design could not address effects of radiation dose or scheduling on the TCR repertoire. Changes in the blood repertoire were not tracked past 4 weeks after treatment.

The sequencing here drew on blood, taken from a patient whose treatment included radiotherapy and nephrectomy. This receptor was identified in a woman in her 70s with renal cell carcinoma. Recombination connected TRBV7-2 to TRBJ1-2; TRBD1 fits 8 bases in the junction. The bases are TGTGCCAGCAGCTACACAGGGGGGAATGGCTACACCTTC. Its protein is CASSYTGGNGYTF.